This record looks at one TCR beta chain sequence and its context. The data were taken from a study of blood T cell repertoires in COVID-19. As for the study in general: Acute and convalescent COVID-19 samples came from the United States, Italy and Spain. Sources were T cells, B-cell-depleted T cells, or PBMCs; the material itself was cDNA or gDNA.

As processed by the authors: Estimates of nucleated cell counts were drawn from the amplification of reference gene primers. The table came from immunoSEQ multiplex PCR; TCRdb's copy has only in-frame clones and leaves some out. Clone size and V and J calls were adopted from that table, with D and trimming inferred from the DNA. Of roughly 110,000 clones in the sample, about 84% are singletons; the top ten hold 11% to 15%. Per germline, CDR1 SGHVS and CDR2 FNYEAQ. This CDR3 is 17 amino acids long. After removal of 5 bases from V and 6 bases from J, the junction contained 13 bases not matched to a gene.

Material for sequencing was peripheral blood. This TCR derives from a woman aged 55-69 years with acute or convalescent COVID-19. The chain couples TRBV7-6 to TRBJ2-3; TRBD2 matches 11 bases. The CDR3 nucleotides read TGTGCCAGCAGCAGCAATAGCGGGGGGGCCTTAGGGGATACGCAGTATTTT. Residues: CASSSNSGGALGDTQYF.